This TCR beta chain was documented in a study of cytomegalovirus exposure and HLA in healthy donors. Findings and caveats of the study: According to an earlier analysis, most TCR beta V segments yielded productive rearrangements about 87% or about 30% of the time. Confirmation in vitro established that three CMV-associated chains were specific for CMV antigens.

The CDR3 extends over 14 amino acids. Germline CDR1 is SNHLY and CDR2 is FYNNEI. Trimming took 4 bases from V and 1 from J, leaving 8 bases between them. This clone was counted between two and nine times. Its antigen is unidentified. Primers for the PCR totalled 60 Vbeta and 13 Jbeta. The protocol was immunoSEQ multiplex PCR, while the TCRdb copy is restricted to in-frame clones and leaves out a portion. Counted here are about 130,000 clones, more than 80% occurring once; the ten biggest clones make up 1%. The sequence came from a man in his forties in good health and CMV-seronegative. What was sequenced was PBMCs. This sequence joins TRBV2 and TRBJ2-1; TRBD1 might be the D (6 bases). For the CDR3, the DNA is TGTGCCAGCAGTGCAGGGGAATCCTACAATGAGCAGTTCTTC. Translated: CASSAGESYNEQFF.